A selection of T cell receptor beta chains follows, all from one sample in a study of cytomegalovirus exposure and HLA in healthy donors. The assay was immunoSEQ multiplex PCR, and TCRdb's table has in-frame clones only and misses some. The sample holds 100,000 to 120,000 clones, under 80% seen once. The specimen sequenced was PBMCs. Receptors were obtained from a woman between 40 and 55 years old in good health and CMV-seropositive. Each CDR3 is given with its conserved first and last residue. A D gene is named only where the DNA matches it firmly. Only part of the rows carry a size: once, few, many, or a class if the clone is expanded.

TRBV6-5	NA	NA	TRBJ2-1	TGTGCCAGCAGTCAGGACTCCTACAATGAGCAGTTCTTC	CASSQDSYNEQFF
TRBV4-2	NA	NA	TRBJ2-7	TGTGCCAGCAGCCAGGCGGCCGGGATAGGACTTTCCTACGAGCAGTACTTC	CASSQAAGIGLSYEQYF
TRBV18	few	NA	TRBJ1-2	TGTGCCAGCTCACCAGCAGGGGAGGGCTATGGCTACACCTTC	CASSPAGEGYGYTF
TRBV27	NA	TRBD1	TRBJ1-5	TGTGCCAGCAGTCCCCACAGGGGTAGCAATCAGCCCCAGCATTTT	CASSPHRGSNQPQHF
TRBV29-1	NA	NA	TRBJ2-1	TGCAGCGTTGGCGGGACAGATTACAATGAGCAGTTCTTC	CSVGGTDYNEQFF
TRBV2	NA	TRBD2	TRBJ2-7	TGTGCCAGCAGTGAAGCGCTTCCCCTTGCGGGAGACTACGAGCAGTACTTC	CASSEALPLAGDYEQYF
TRBV11-2	once	TRBD2	TRBJ2-2	TGTGCCAGCAGCCTACTAGCGGGACCCACCGGGGAGCTGTTTTTT	CASSLLAGPTGELFF
TRBV27	NA	NA	TRBJ2-2	TGTGCCAGCAGCCCCTCAGCAGGGTTGGCCGGGGAGCTGTTTTTT	CASSPSAGLAGELFF
TRBV6-5	NA	NA	TRBJ2-1	TGTGCCAGCAGTACACTTAGCGCCTACAATGAGCAGTTCTTC	CASSTLSAYNEQFF
TRBV4-3	NA	NA	TRBJ2-7	TGCGCCAGCAGCCAAGGCATGAGGGCCGAGCAGTACTTC	CASSQGMRAEQYF
TRBV18	NA	TRBD1	TRBJ2-7	TGTGCCAGCTCCCCTAGGACAGGGATTACCTACGAGCAGTACTTC	CASSPRTGITYEQYF
TRBV5-1	NA	TRBD1	TRBJ1-3	TGCGCCAGCAGCTATATCCAGGGGGCCTCTGGAAACACCATATATTTT	CASSYIQGASGNTIYF
TRBV5-1	once	TRBD2	TRBJ2-7	TGCGCCAGCAGCACCGGGCGGACTAGCGGGGGGTTCCACGAGCAGTACTTC	CASSTGRTSGGFHEQYF
TRBV6-1	once	TRBD1	TRBJ1-2	TGTGCCAGCACCGGACAGGGAAACTATGGCTACACCTTC	CASTGQGNYGYTF
TRBV29-1	NA	NA	TRBJ2-7	TGCAGCGTTGAACTGAACAGGGACCACGAGCAGTACTTC	CSVELNRDHEQYF
TRBV19	NA	TRBD1	TRBJ1-5	TGTGCCAGTAGTATTGGGACAGGGCTAAAAGGCAATCAGCCCCAGCATTTT	CASSIGTGLKGNQPQHF
TRBV27	NA	NA	TRBJ1-2	TGTGCCAGCAGCCCTTCGGGGGGGAAATCTAACTATGGCTACACCTTC	CASSPSGGKSNYGYTF